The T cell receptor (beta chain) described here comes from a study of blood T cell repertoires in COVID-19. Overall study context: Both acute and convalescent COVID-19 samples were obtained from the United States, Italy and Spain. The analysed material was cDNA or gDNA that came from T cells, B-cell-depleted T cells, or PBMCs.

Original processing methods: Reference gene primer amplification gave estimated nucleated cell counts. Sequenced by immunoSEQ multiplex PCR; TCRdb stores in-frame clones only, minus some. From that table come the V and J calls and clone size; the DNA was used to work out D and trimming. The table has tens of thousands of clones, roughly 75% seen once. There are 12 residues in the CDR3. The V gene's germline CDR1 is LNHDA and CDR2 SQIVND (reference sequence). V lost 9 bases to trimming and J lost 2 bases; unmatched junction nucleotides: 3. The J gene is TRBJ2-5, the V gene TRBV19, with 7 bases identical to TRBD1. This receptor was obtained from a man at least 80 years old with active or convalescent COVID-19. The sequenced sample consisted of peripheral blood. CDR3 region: CASSRGQETQYF. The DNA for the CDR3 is TGTGCCAGCTCCAGGGGGCAAGAGACCCAGTACTTC.